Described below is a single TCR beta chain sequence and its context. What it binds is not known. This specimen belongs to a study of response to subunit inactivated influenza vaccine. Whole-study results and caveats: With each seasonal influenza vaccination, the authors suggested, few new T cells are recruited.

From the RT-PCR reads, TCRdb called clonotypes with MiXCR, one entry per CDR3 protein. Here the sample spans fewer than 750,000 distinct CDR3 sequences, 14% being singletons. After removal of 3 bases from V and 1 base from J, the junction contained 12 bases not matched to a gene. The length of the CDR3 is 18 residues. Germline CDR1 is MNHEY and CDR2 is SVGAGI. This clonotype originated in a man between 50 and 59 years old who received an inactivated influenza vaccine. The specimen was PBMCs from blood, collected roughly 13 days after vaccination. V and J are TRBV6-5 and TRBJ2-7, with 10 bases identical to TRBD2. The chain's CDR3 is CASSYNPATSGYSYEQYF. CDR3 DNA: TGTGCCAGCAGTTATAATCCGGCGACTAGCGGGTATTCCTACGAGCAGTACTTC.